This T cell receptor (beta chain) was recorded in a study of CD8 T cells in Susac syndrome. RNA, at about 0.45 to 1 ug, was reverse transcribed with random hexamers. The TCR beta CDR3 was amplified by immunoSEQ multiplex PCR across 54 Vbeta, 13 Jbeta. In TCRdb, the immunoSEQ multiplex PCR reads were re-called with MiXCR into one record per CDR3 protein. The sample has roughly 150,000 distinct CDR3 sequences; 94% are singletons. Sequencing of TCR beta was carried out in blood CD8+ and CD4+ T cells. The multiple sclerosis control group comprised treatment-naive patients with stable or active relapsing-remitting disease. Trimming took 4 bases from V and 9 from J, leaving 19 bases between them. The germline V gene encodes CDR1 SQVTM and CDR2 ANQGSEA. The CDR3 is made up of 14 amino acids.

Sequenced sample: CD8+ T cells from PBMCs. V and J are TRBV29-1 and TRBJ2-1; D might be TRBD1 (6 bases). This receptor was obtained from a human donor with multiple sclerosis. The CDR3 reads CSVVVGGDESEQFF. CDR3 nucleotides: TGCAGCGTTGTTGTAGGGGGTGACGAGAGTGAGCAGTTCTTC.